One TCR beta chain is described in this entry. What it binds is not known. The sample originates from a study of cytomegalovirus exposure and HLA in healthy donors. About the research overall: Counted in an early data release were some 81 million unique TCRs from HLA-typed donors.

Study-level points and caveats: Later on, a genetic analysis was performed. It linked a missense variant in DCLRE1C with V- and J-gene trimming of TCR beta.

The CDR3 is 16 amino acids. PCR used 60 Vbeta primers and 13 Jbeta primers. Methods used by the authors: The authors later counted roughly 77 million unique TCR beta chains, some 10 million of them shared. This table comes from immunoSEQ multiplex PCR, and its TCRdb copy is limited to in-frame clones, with some not included. V and J calls plus clone size are reproduced from that table; the DNA served to infer D and trimming. The sample shows hundreds of thousands of clones, roughly 80% of them seen only once. This receptor was taken from a girl aged 5 to 17 in good health and CMV-seronegative. V and J are TRBV12-1 and TRBJ2-1; TRBD2, the table's D call, was not compared with the DNA. TRBV12-1 is shown as a pseudogene. Sequencing input: PBMCs. The CDR3, as DNA: TGTGCCAGCAGCTTCCCGAGACTAGCGGGGGACAATGAGCAGTTCTTC. This codes for CASSFPRLAGDNEQFF.